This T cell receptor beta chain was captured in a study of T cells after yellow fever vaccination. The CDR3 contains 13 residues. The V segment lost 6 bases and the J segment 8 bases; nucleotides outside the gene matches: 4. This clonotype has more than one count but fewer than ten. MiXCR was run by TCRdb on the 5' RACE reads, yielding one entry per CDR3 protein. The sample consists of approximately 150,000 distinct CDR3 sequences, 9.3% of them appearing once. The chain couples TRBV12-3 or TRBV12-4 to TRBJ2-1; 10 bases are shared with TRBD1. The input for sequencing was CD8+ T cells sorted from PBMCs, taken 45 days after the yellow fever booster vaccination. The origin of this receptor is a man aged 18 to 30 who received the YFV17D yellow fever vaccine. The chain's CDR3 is CASSGTGDYEQFF. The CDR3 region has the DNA TGTGCCAGCAGCGGGACAGGGGACTATGAGCAGTTCTTC.